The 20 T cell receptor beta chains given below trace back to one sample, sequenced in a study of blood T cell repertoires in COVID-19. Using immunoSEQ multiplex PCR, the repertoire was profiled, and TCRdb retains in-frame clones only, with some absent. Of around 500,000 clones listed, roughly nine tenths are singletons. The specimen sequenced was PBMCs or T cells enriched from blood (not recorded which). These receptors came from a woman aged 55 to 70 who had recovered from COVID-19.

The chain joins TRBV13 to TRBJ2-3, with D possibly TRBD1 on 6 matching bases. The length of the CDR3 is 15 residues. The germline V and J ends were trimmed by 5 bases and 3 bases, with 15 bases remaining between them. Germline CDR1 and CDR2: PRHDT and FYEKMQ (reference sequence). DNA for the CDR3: TGTGCCAGCAGCCCGACAGGCCGAGTTACAGATACGCAGTATTTT. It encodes CASSPTGRVTDTQYF.

The CDR3, as DNA: TGTGCCAGTACCCCGGGGACTAGCACAGATACGCAGTATTTT. Protein: CASTPGTSTDTQYF. The rearrangement links TRBV19 to TRBJ2-3; weak D call: TRBD2 (6 bases). Germline CDR1 reads LNHDA; CDR2 reads SQIVND (reference sequence). The CDR3 runs to 14 residues. Trimming stripped 7 bases from V and 0 bases from J, with 11 bases between.

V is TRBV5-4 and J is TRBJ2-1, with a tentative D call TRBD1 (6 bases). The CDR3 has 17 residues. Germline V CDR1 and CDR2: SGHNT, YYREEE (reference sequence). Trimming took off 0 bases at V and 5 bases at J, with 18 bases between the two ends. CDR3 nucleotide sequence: TGTGCCAGCAGCTTGGGAGGGGGTGCAGGGCAGGACAATGAGCAGTTCTTC. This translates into CASSLGGGAGQDNEQFF.

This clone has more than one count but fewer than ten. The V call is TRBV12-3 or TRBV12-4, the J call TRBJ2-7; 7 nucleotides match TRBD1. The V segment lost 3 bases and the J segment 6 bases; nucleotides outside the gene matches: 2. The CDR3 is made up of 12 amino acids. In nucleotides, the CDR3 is TGTGCCAGCAGTTTCTACAGGGGCGAGCAGTACTTC. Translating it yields CASSFYRGEQYF.

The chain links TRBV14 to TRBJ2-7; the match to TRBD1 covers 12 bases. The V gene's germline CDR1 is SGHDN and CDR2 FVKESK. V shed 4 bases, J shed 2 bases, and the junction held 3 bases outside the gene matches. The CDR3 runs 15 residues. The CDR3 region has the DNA TGTGCCAGCAGCCCGGGACAGGGGGCCACCTACGAGCAGTACGTC. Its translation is CASSPGQGATYEQYV.

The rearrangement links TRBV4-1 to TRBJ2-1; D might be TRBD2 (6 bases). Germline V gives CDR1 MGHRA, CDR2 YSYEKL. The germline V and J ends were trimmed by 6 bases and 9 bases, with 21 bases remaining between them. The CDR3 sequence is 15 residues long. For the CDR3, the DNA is TGCGCCAGCAGGCCCGGGACGCCAACCGGGGGTGAGCAGTTCTTC. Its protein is CASRPGTPTGGEQFF.

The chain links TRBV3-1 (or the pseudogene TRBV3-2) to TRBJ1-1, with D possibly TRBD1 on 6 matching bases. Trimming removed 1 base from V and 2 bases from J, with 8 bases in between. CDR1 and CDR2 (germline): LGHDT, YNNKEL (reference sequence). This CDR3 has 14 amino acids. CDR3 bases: TGTGCCAGCAGCCAAGGGGGGCGTAACACTGAAGCTTTCTTT. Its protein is CASSQGGRNTEAFF.

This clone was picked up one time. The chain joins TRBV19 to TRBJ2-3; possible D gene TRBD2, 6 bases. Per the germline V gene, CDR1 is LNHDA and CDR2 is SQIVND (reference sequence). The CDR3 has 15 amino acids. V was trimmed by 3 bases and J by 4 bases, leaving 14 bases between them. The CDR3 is CASSISQGGADTQYF. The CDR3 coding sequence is TGTGCCAGTAGTATTAGTCAGGGAGGCGCAGATACGCAGTATTTT.

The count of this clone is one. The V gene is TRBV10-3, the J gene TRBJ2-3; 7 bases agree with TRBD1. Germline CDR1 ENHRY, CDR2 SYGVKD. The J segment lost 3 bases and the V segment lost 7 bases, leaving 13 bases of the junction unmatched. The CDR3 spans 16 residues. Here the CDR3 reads CAIKGSATGYTDTQYF. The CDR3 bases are TGTGCCATCAAAGGGTCGGCGACAGGGTATACAGATACGCAGTATTTT.

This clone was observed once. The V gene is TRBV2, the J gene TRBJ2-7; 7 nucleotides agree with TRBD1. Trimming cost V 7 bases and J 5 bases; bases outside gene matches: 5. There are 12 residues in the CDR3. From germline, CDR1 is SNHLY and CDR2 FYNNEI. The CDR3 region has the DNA TGTGCCAGCATGGCGCAGGGGGACGAGCAGTACTTC. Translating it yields CASMAQGDEQYF.

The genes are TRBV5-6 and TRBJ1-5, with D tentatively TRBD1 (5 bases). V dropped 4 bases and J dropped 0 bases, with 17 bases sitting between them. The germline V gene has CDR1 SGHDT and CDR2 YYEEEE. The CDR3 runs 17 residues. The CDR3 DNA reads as TGTGCCAGCAGCCGGCGGGACTCTGCTCATAGCAATCAGCCCCAGCATTTT. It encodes CASSRRDSAHSNQPQHF. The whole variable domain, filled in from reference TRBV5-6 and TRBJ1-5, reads DAGVTQSPTHLIKTRGQQVTLRCSPKSGHDTVSWYQQALGQGPQFIFQYYEEEERQRGNFPDRFSGHQFPNYSSELNVNALLLGDSALYLCASSRRDSAHSNQPQHFGDGTRLSIL.

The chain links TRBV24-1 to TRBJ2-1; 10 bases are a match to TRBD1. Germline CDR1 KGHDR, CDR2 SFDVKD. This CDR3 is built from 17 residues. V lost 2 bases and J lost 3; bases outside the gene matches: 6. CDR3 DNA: TGTGCCACCAGTGATTCCGGGACAGGGGCTAACTACAATGAGCAGTTCTTC. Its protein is CATSDSGTGANYNEQFF.

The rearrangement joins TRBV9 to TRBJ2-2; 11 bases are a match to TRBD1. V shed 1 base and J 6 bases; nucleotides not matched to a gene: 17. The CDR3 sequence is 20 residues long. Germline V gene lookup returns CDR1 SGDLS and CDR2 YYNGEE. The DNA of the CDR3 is TGTGCCAGCAGCGTACGATCCCGGGACAGGGGGGAAAAGTTGGCCGGGGAGCTGTTTTTT. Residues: CASSVRSRDRGEKLAGELFF. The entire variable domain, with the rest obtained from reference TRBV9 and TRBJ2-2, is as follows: DSGVTQTPKHLITATGQRVTLRCSPRSGDLSVYWYQQSLDQGLQFLIQYYNGEERAKGNILERFSAQQFPDLHSELNLSSLELGDSALYFCASSVRSRDRGEKLAGELFFGEGSRLTVL.

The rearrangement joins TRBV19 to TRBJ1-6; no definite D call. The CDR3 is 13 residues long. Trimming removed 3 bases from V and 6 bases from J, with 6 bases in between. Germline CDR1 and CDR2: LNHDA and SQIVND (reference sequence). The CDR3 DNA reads TGTGCCAGTAGTATCCTCTTTAATTCACCCCTCCACTTT. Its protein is CASSILFNSPLHF.

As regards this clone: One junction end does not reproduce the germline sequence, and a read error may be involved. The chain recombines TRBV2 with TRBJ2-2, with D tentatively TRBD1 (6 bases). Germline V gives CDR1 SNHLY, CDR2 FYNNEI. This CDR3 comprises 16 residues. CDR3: CASSEARQGNSGELFF. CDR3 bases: TGTGCCAGCAGTGAAGCGCGGCAGGGGAACTCCGGGGAGCTGTTTTTT.

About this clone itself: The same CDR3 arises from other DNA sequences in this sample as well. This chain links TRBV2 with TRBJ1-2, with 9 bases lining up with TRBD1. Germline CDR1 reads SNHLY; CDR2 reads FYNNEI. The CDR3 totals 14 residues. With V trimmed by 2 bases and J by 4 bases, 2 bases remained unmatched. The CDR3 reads CASSEQGQGYGYTF. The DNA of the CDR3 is TGTGCCAGCAGTGAACAGGGACAGGGCTATGGCTACACCTTC.

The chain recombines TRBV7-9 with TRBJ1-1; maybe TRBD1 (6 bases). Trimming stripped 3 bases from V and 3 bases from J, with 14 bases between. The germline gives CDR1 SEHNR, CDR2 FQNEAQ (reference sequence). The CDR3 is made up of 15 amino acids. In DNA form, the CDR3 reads TGTGCCAGCAGCTTGGGAGGGGGACGGGACACTGAAGCTTTCTTT. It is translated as CASSLGGGRDTEAFF.

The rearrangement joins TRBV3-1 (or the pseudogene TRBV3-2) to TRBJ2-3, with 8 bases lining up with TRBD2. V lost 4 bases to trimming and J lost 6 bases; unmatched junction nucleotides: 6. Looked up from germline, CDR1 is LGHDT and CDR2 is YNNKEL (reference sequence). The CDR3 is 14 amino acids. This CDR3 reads CASSRGLATDTQYF. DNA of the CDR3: TGTGCCAGCAGCCGTGGACTAGCAACGGATACGCAGTATTTT.

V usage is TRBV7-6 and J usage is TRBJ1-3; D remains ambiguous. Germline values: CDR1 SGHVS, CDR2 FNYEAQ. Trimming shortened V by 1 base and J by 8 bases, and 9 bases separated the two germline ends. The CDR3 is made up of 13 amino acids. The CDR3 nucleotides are TGTGCCAGCAGCTTAGGTACAGTCCACACCATATATTTT. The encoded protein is CASSLGTVHTIYF.

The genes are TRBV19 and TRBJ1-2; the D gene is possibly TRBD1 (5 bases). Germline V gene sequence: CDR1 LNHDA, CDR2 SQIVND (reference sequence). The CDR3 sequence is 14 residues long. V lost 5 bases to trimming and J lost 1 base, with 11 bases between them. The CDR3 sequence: CASSQGTYNYGYTF. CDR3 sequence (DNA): TGTGCCAGTAGTCAGGGCACGTATAACTATGGCTACACCTTC.